The 9 T cell receptor beta chains reported below all come from one sample, sequenced in a study of regulatory T cells in long-lasting Graves disease. Time point defined: newly diagnosed GD, antithyroid drugs for less than 3 months. PBMCs were the source of the RNA used for TCR sequencing. Assembly of TCR beta libraries relied on iRepertoire HTBI primers together with Arm-PCR of CDR3 regions. TCRdb fed the multiplex PCR reads into MiXCR, producing one record per CDR3 protein. The profile shows 400,000 to 450,000 distinct CDR3 sequences, just under 15% of them singletons. These data were also reused for a study on T cells in Graves' hyperthyroidism and ophthalmopathy.

Sequenced here: peripheral blood mononuclear cells (PBMCs), sampled at new diagnosis, from a patient treated with antithyroid drugs. These receptors all stem from a woman aged 25 to 45 with Graves disease.

This clonotype was detected ten times or more. The gene calls are TRBV6-2 or TRBV6-3 and TRBJ2-2; D is tentatively TRBD1 or TRBD2 (5 bases each). There are 15 residues in the CDR3. Trimming cost V 3 bases and J 4 bases, with 12 bases left between them. The germline gives CDR1 MNHEY, CDR2 SVGEGT. The CDR3 reads CASSYGGVGTGELFF. CDR3 DNA: TGTGCCAGCAGTTATGGGGGAGTTGGCACCGGGGAGCTGTTTTTT.

As to this clonotype: A much larger clone lies one base from this, so it may be a read error. The genes are TRBV27 and TRBJ2-1; D is undetermined. The CDR3 has 15 residues. V was shortened by 6 bases and J by 1 base, with 13 bases between the two germline ends. The V gene's germline CDR1 is MNHEY and CDR2 SMNVEV (reference sequence). CDR3 protein: CASSFVALSYNEQFF. CDR3 DNA: TGTGCCAGCAGCTTCGTGGCCCTTTCCTACAATGAGCAGTTCTTC.

This clonotype came up many times. The V gene is TRBV5-1, the J gene TRBJ1-1; unclear D gene. Per germline, CDR1 SGHRS and CDR2 YFSETQ. Between the trimmed V and J ends, which lost 0 bases and 2 bases, there was a span of 11 bases. The CDR3 is 15 residues long. The CDR3 coding sequence is TGCGCCAGCAGCTTGGTGGCAGTCTCAAACACTGAAGCTTTCTTT. Protein: CASSLVAVSNTEAFF.

This clonotype was recorded many times. The chain combines TRBV13 with TRBJ2-1; 8 bases line up with TRBD2. V was clipped by 5 bases and J by 0 bases; unmatched bases: 6. The CDR3 is 16 residues long. CDR1 is PRHDT, CDR2 FYEKMQ, per germline (reference sequence). CDR3 protein: CASSPGRGDSYNEQFF. CDR3 coding DNA: TGTGCCAGCAGCCCCGGGCGGGGGGACTCCTACAATGAGCAGTTCTTC.

There are many counts of this clonotype. The chain has TRBV20-1 and TRBJ2-7; TRBD2 agrees at 12 bases. This CDR3 is 17 amino acids long. Germline V CDR1 and CDR2: DFQATT, SNEGSKA (reference sequence). V dropped 1 base and J dropped 2; count of bases not matched to a gene: 9. CDR3 amino acids: CSARVPPLAGGTYEQYF. The CDR3, as DNA: TGCAGTGCTAGAGTCCCCCCCCTAGCGGGAGGGACCTACGAGCAGTACTTC.

In the case of this clonotype: This clone may be a read error of a much larger clone one base away. This rearrangement joins TRBV7-9 to TRBJ2-1, with D tentatively TRBD2 (6 bases). Germline CDR1 and CDR2: SEHNR and FQNEAQ (reference sequence). The V and J ends lost 3 bases and 10 bases respectively, with 13 bases between them. The CDR3 has 13 residues. The CDR3 here is CASSLAGSHEQFF. The CDR3 DNA reads as TGTGCCAGCAGCTTGGCCGGGAGCCACGAGCAGTTCTTC.

At least ten counts were recorded for this clonotype. The chain uses TRBV29-1 and TRBJ2-7, with D perhaps matching TRBD2 (6 bases). CDR1 and CDR2 (germline): SQVTM, ANQGSEA. V was cut by 2 bases and J by 2 bases, with 13 bases left in between. The CDR3 contains 14 residues. The CDR3 coding sequence is TGCAGCGTTGAAACGCCGGGAGCCCCCTACGAGCAGTACTTC. It is translated as CSVETPGAPYEQYF.

Turning to this clonotype: It may be a read error: a sequence one base away is much more abundant. The rearrangement links TRBV7-3 to TRBJ2-1; weak D call: TRBD2 (5 bases). V dropped 2 bases and J dropped 9 bases, with 17 bases sitting between them. The CDR3 consists of 15 residues. Germline V gene sequence: CDR1 SGHTA, CDR2 FQGTGA. As DNA, the CDR3 is TGTGCCAGCAGCTTAGCTCCAGCGGTAAACAGTGAGCAGTTCTTC. Translation: CASSLAPAVNSEQFF.

This clonotype was seen many times. V usage is TRBV12-5 and J usage is TRBJ1-5; 8 nucleotides agree with TRBD1. Germline trimming cut 2 bases from V and 4 bases from J; bases unmatched to any gene: 13. Germline V gives CDR1 LGHNT, CDR2 FRNRAP. CDR3 length equals 18 residues. CDR3 nucleotides: TGTGCTAGTGGTTTGTCCCCCAAGGACAGGGAACGAAATCAGCCCCAGCATTTT. Its translation: CASGLSPKDRERNQPQHF.